The TCR beta chain described here comes from a study of cytomegalovirus exposure and HLA in healthy donors (dated by TCRdb to 2016 to 2017). Regarding the research as a whole: According to a later analysis, the approximately 120 validation repertoires were produced on the same platform as the approximately 610 repertoires of the first cohort. The study aimed to test whether signatures of past pathogen exposure could be identified by cataloging public T cell receptors. Along with the approximately 670-subject first cohort, a separate validation cohort of 120 different subjects was used. The study combined high-throughput TCR immunosequencing, statistical association of individual TCRs with disease status, and machine learning to predict cytomegalovirus infection status. General study outcomes and caveats: While some public TCRs were present in many individuals, most TCR sequences turned up only very rarely across donors. A later analysis had no HLA typing for the validation cohort, so co-occurrence there was scored across all 130 or so repertoires. In a later analysis, TCRs clustered in the first cohort were found to also tend to co-occur in the roughly 130 validation repertoires, with 94% of cluster scores above 0. The classifier was reported to diagnose cytomegalovirus status with high specificity and sensitivity in both the original and validation cohorts. The authors suggested that the approach could potentially be generalized to other disease states and immunological phenotypes. A total of fewer than 200 TCR beta chains were listed by the study as associated with cytomegalovirus. A few of the identified cytomegalovirus-associated TCR beta chains were confirmed in vitro to be specific for cytomegalovirus antigens.

Receptors were amplified or captured by the immunoSEQ multiplex PCR assay. The source study handled its data this way. A statistical classification framework was developed to diagnose cytomegalovirus status using the catalog of TCR beta chain sequences. Imported from immuneACCESS, the table was reduced by TCRdb to in-frame sequences with V and J called. These copies leave out some clones; in studies compared against another copy, an unresolved V gene accounts for under half, and the cause of the remainder is not known. Clone size and V and J calls were adopted from that table, with D and trimming inferred from the DNA. The sample contains about 130,000 clones, 88% of them found a single time. Of the sample, less than 1.5% falls within the top ten clones. CDR1 and CDR2 are read off the germline V gene as KGHSH and LQKENI. From its cysteine to its phenylalanine, the CDR3 spans 15 amino acids. Of all the DNA, just the CDR3 is kept, 45 bases in frame from base 1. Trimming leaves V shorter by 6 bases and J shorter by 1 base, with the junction holding 5 bases beyond the gene matches.

In regard to this clone: This clone's antigen is unknown. Per-base quality was not reported, and no clone a single base away is much larger than it.

Donors formed part of the validation cohort, which comprised about 120 subjects and was distinct from the first cohort of some 700 subjects. Sequenced sample: PBMCs. The TCR was taken from a man younger than 40 in good health and CMV-seronegative. The sequence links TRBV18 to TRBJ2-1; 8 middle bases align to TRBD2. CDR3 region: CASSPGLESYNEQFF. DNA sequence: TGTGCCAGCTCCCCGGGACTAGAATCCTACAATGAGCAGTTCTTC.